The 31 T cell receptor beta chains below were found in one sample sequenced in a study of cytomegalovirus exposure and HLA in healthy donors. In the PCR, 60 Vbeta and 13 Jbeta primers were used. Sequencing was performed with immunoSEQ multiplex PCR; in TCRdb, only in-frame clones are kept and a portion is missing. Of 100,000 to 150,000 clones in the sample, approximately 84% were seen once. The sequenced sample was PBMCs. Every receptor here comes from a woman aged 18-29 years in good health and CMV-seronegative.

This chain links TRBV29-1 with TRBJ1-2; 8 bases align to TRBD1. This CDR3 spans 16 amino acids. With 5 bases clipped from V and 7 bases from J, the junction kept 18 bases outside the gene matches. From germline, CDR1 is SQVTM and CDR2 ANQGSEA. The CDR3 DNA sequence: TGCAGCGTTCGTGTCTACCGCGGGACAGGTGATGTTGGCTACACCTTC. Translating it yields CSVRVYRGTGDVGYTF.

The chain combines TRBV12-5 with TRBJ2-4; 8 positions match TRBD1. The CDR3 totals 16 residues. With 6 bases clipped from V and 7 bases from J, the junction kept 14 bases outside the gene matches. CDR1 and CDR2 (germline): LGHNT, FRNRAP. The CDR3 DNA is TGTGCTAGTGGACAACCCAGGGGGCTAGGGGGGAACATTCAGTACTTC. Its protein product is CASGQPRGLGGNIQYF.

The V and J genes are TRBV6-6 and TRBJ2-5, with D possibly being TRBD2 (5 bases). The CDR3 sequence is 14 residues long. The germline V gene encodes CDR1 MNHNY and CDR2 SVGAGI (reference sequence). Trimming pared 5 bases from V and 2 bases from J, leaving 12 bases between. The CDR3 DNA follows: TGTGCCAGCAGTCCCCTGACGGGGCAAGAGACCCAGTACTTC. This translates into CASSPLTGQETQYF.

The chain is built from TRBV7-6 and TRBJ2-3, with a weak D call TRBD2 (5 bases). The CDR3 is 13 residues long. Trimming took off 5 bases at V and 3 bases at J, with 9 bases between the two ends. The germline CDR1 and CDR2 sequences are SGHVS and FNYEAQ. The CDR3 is CASSGPGTDTQYF. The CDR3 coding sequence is TGTGCCAGCAGCGGACCGGGAACAGATACGCAGTATTTT.

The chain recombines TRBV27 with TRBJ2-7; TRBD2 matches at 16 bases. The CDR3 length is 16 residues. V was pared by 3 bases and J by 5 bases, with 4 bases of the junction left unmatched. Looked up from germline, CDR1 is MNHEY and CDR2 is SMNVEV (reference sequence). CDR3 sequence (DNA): TGTGCCAGCAGTTTTAGAGGGACTAGCGGGAGGGACGAGCAGTACTTC. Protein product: CASSFRGTSGRDEQYF.

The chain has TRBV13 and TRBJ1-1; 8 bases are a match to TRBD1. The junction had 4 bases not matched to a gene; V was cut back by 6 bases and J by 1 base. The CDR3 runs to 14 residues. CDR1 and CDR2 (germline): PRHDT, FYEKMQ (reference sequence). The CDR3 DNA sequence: TGTGCCAGCAGATCAGGGGGCGCGAACACTGAAGCTTTCTTT. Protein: CASRSGGANTEAFF. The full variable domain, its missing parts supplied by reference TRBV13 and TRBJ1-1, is AAGVIQSPRHLIKEKRETATLKCYPIPRHDTVYWYQQGPGQDPQFLISFYEKMQSDKGSIPDRFSAQQFSDYHSELNMSSLELGDSALYFCASRSGGANTEAFFGQGTRLTVV.

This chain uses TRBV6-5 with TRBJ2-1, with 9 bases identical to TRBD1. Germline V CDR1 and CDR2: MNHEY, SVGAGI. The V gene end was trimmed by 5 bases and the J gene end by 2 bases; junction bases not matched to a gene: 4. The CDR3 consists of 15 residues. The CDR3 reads CASSNTGGPYNEQFF. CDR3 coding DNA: TGTGCCAGCAGTAATACAGGGGGCCCCTACAATGAGCAGTTCTTC.

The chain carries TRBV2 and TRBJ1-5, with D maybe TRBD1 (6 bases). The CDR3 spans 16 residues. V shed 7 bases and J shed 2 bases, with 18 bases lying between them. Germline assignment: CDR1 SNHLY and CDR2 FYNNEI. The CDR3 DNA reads TGTGCCAGCAACGAGGGAGGGGGGCCGGGCAATCAGCCCCAGCATTTT. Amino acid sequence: CASNEGGGPGNQPQHF.

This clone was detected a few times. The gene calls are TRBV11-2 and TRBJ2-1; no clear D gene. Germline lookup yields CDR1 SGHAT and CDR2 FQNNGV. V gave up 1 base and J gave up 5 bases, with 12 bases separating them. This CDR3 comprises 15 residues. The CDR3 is CASSLVEALNNEQFF. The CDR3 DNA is TGTGCCAGCAGCTTAGTAGAAGCCCTAAACAATGAGCAGTTCTTC.

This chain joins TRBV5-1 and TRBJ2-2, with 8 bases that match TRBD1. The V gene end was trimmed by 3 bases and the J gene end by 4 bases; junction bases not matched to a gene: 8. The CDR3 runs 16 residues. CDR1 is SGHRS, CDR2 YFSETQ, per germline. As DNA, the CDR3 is TGCGCCAGCAGCTCGAGTACAGGGGGTCCCACCGGGGAGCTGTTTTTT. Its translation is CASSSSTGGPTGELFF.

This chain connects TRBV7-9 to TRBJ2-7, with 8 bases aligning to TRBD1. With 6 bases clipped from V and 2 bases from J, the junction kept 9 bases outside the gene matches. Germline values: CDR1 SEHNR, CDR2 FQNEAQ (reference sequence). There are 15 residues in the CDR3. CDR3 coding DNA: TGTGCCAGCAGACCAGTAACAGGGGGTCCCTACGAGCAGTACTTC. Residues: CASRPVTGGPYEQYF.

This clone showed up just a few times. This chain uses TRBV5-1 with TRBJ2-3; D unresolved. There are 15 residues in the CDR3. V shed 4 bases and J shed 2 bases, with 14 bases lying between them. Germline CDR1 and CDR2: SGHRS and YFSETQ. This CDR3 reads CASSGRAPPTDTQYF. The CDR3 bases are TGCGCCAGCAGCGGTCGAGCCCCACCCACAGATACGCAGTATTTT.

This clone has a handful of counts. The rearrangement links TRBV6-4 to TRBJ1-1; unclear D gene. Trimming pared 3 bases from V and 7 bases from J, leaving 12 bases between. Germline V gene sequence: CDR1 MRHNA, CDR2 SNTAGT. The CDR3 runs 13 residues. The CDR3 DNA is TGTGCCAGCAGTGAGGGCGTTTCAAGTGAAGCTTTCTTT. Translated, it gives CASSEGVSSEAFF.

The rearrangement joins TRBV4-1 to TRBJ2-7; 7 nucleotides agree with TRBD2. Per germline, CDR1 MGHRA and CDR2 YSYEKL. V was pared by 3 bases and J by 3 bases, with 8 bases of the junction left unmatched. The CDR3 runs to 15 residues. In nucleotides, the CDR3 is TGCGCCAGCAGCCATATCGGGACTACGAACTACGAGCAGTACTTC. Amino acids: CASSHIGTTNYEQYF.

CDR3 protein: CASSPPTGPNTEAFF. CDR3 bases: TGTGCCAGCAGCCCACCGACAGGGCCGAACACTGAAGCTTTCTTT. The chain is built from TRBV7-9 and TRBJ1-1; 7 bases match TRBD1. Germline values: CDR1 SEHNR, CDR2 FQNEAQ (reference sequence). This CDR3 is built from 15 residues. V lost 5 bases, J lost 1 base, and 7 bases stayed unmatched.

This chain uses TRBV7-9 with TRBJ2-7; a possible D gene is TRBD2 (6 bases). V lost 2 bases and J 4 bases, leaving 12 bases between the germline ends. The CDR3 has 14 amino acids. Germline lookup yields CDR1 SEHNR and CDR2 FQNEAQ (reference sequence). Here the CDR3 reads CASSLNGGGYEQYF. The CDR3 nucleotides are TGTGCCAGCAGCTTAAATGGGGGAGGATACGAGCAGTACTTC.

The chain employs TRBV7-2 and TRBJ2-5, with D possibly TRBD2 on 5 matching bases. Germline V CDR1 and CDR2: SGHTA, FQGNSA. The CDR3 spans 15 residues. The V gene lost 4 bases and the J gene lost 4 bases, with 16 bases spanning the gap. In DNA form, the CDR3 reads TGTGCCAGCAGCTCGCGCCGCGGGTCGCCAGAGACCCAGTACTTC. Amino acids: CASSSRRGSPETQYF.

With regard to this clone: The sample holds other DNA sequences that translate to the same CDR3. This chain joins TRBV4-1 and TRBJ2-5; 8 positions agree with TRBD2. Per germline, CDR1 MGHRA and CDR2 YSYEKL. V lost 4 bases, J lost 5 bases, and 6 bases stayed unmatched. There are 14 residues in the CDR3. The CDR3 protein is CASSPRTSIETQYF. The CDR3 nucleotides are TGCGCCAGCAGCCCAAGGACTAGCATCGAGACCCAGTACTTC.

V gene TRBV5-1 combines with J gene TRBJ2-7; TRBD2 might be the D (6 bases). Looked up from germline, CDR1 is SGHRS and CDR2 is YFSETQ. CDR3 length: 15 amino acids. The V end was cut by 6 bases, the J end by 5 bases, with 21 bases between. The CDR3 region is CASKAGPSSIDEQYF. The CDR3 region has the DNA TGCGCCAGCAAGGCGGGGCCGAGCTCGATCGACGAGCAGTACTTC.

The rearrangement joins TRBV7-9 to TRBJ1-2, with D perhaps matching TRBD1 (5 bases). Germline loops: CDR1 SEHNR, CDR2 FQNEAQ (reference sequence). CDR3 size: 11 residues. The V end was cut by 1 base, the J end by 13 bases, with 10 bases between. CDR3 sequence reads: CASSLGGRVTF. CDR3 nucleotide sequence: TGTGCCAGCAGCTTAGGGGGCCGCGTCACCTTC.

The CDR3 loop reads CASSDLLSGGAKNIQYF. The CDR3, as DNA: TGTGCCAGCAGTGACCTTCTCTCTGGGGGGGCCAAAAACATTCAGTACTTC. J is TRBJ2-4 and V is TRBV25-1; possible D gene TRBD2, 6 bases. The CDR3 is 17 amino acids. Germline assignment: CDR1 MGHDK and CDR2 SYGVNS. Trimming removed 3 bases at V and 1 base at J, with 16 bases between. The full variable domain, its missing parts supplied by reference TRBV25-1 and TRBJ2-4, is EADIYQTPRYLVIGTGKKITLECSQTMGHDKMYWYQQDPGMELHLIHYSYGVNSTEKGDLSSESTVSRIRTEHFPLTLESARPSHTSQYLCASSDLLSGGAKNIQYFGAGTRLSVL.

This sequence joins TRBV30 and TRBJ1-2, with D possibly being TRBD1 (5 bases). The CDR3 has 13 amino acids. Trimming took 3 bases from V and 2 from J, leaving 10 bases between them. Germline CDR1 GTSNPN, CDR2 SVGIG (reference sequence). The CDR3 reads CAWSIAGNYGYTF. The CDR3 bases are TGTGCCTGGAGCATTGCAGGGAACTATGGCTACACCTTC.

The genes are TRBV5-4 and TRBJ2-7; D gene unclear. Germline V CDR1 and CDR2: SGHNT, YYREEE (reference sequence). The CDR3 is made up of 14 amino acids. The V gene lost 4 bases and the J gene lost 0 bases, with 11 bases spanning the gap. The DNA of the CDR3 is TGTGCCAGCAGCAGATCGGGTAGCTCCTACGAGCAGTACTTC. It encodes CASSRSGSSYEQYF.

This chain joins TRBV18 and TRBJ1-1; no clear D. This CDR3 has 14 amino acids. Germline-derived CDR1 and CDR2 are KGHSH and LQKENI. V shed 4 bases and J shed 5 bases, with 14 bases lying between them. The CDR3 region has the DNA TGTGCCAGCTCACTCCTGAACTCTGGTACTGAAGCTTTCTTT. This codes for CASSLLNSGTEAFF.

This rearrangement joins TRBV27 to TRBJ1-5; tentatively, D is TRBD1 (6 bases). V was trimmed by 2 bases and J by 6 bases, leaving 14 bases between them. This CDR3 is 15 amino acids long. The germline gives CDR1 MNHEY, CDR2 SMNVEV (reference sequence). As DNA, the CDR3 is TGTGCCAGCAGTTTAGCAGCAGGGGAGGGTCAGCCCCAGCATTTT. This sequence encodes CASSLAAGEGQPQHF.

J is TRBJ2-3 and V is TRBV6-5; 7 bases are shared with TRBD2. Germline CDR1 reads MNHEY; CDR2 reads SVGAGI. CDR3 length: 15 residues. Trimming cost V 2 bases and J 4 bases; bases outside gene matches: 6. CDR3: CASSYRGRVPDTQYF. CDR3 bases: TGTGCCAGCAGTTACCGCGGGAGAGTGCCAGATACGCAGTATTTT.

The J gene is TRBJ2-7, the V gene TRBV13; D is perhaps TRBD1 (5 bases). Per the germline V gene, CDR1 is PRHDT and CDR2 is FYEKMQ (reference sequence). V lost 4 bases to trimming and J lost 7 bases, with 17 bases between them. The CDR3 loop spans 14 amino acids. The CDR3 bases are TGTGCCAGCAGCTCGACAGCCCCGTTAGAGGAGCAGTACTTC. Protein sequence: CASSSTAPLEEQYF. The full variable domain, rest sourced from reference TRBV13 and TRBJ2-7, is AAGVIQSPRHLIKEKRETATLKCYPIPRHDTVYWYQQGPGQDPQFLISFYEKMQSDKGSIPDRFSAQQFSDYHSELNMSSLELGDSALYFCASSSTAPLEEQYFGPGTRLTVT.

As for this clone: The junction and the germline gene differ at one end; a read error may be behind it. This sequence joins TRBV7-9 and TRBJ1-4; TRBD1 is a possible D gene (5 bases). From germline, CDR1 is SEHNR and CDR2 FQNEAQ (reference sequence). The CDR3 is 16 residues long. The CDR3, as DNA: TGTTCCAGCAGCTTAGTATCAGGGATTACTAATGAAAAACTGTTTTTT. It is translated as CSSSLVSGITNEKLFF.

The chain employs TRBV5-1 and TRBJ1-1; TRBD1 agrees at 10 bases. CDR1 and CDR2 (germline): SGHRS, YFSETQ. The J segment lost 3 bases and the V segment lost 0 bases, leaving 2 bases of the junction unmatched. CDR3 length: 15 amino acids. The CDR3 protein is CASSLEGQGYTEAFF. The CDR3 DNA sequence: TGCGCCAGCAGCTTGGAGGGACAGGGGTACACTGAAGCTTTCTTT. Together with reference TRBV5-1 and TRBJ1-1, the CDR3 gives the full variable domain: KAGVTQTPRYLIKTRGQQVTLSCSPISGHRSVSWYQQTPGQGLQFLFEYFSETQRNKGNFPGRFSGRQFSNSRSEMNVSTLELGDSALYLCASSLEGQGYTEAFFGQGTRLTVV.

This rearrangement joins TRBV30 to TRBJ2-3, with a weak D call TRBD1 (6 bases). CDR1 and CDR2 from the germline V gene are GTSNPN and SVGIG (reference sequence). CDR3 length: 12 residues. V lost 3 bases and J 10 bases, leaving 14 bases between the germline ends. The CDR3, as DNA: TGTGCCTGGAGCGGTACACCAGGGGCGCAGTATTTT. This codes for CAWSGTPGAQYF.

The CDR3 reads CASSQAPVLLEKLFF. CDR3 nucleotide sequence: TGCGCCAGCAGCCAAGCCCCAGTTCTCCTTGAAAAACTGTTTTTT. The rearrangement links TRBV4-1 to TRBJ1-4; D gene ambiguous. The V and J ends lost 1 base and 7 bases respectively, with 13 bases between them. In germline, CDR1 is MGHRA, CDR2 YSYEKL. The CDR3 runs to 15 residues.